This TCR beta chain was obtained from a study of blood T cell repertoires in COVID-19. On the study more broadly: Acute-phase and convalescent COVID-19 samples originated in the United States, Italy and Spain. Sources were T cells, B-cell-depleted T cells, or PBMCs; the material itself was cDNA or gDNA.

Enrolled during active infection, Seattle patients were then followed longitudinally. Germline V lookup: CDR1 LNHDA, CDR2 SQIVND (reference sequence). The CDR3 sequence is 14 residues long. V shed 4 bases and J 0 bases; nucleotides not matched to a gene: 2. Per the authors' pipeline: Estimation of nucleated cell counts was performed using reference gene primer amplification. Profiling relied on immunoSEQ multiplex PCR, and the TCRdb table lists in-frame clones only, not all of them. V, J and clone size reflect that table, while D and trimming were determined from the DNA. The sample has more than 300,000 clones, roughly 90% seen once.

The specimen was peripheral blood. This sequence was found in a woman aged 70-85 years with COVID-19, enrolled during active disease. The gene calls are TRBV19 and TRBJ2-5; 7 positions match TRBD1. As DNA, the CDR3 is TGTGCCAGTAGTACGGGGACAGACCAAGAGACCCAGTACTTC. Its protein is CASSTGTDQETQYF.